Listed below are T cell receptor beta chains from one sample, sequenced in a study of lung T cells in sarcoidosis with Löfgren's syndrome. TCRdb recomputed calls from the reads with MiXCR, one row per CDR3 protein. The table includes about 63,000 distinct CDR3 sequences, 21% detected once. Material for sequencing was CD4+ T cells from PBMCs. These receptors all come from a human donor with sarcoidosis (Löfgren's syndrome or another form), or a control subject (not recorded which). CDR3s include the opening cysteine and the closing phenylalanine or tryptophan. The D gene is left open where the match is weak. The size entry is marked missing in some rows and otherwise reads once, few, many or a size class.

J,D,V,size,CDR3
TRBJ1-3,-,TRBV15,many,CATSRDSSGNTIYF
TRBJ1-1,-,TRBV29-1,-,CSVRYLNTEAFF
TRBJ1-2,-,TRBV6-1,many,CASSGTAIYGYTF
TRBJ1-5,-,TRBV20-1,many,CSAVKDSNQPQHF
TRBJ2-1,-,TRBV27,medium-sized,CASSLPGTYNEQFF
TRBJ2-1,-,TRBV12-3/TRBV12-4,-,CASSFAGLVGDEQFF
TRBJ1-6,-,TRBV5-5,few,CASSLVMGTDNSPLHF
TRBJ2-1,TRBD2,TRBV5-1,few,CASSFSGTSYNEQFF
TRBJ2-7,-,TRBV28,many,CASSLLPTPTANF
TRBJ2-1,TRBD2,TRBV27,-,CASSSSGLAGGGGNGQFF
TRBJ1-2,-,TRBV28,many,CATGIGGVNYGYTF
TRBJ1-4,-,TRBV4-2,-,CASSPGTPTNEKLFF
TRBJ2-3,TRBD1,TRBV4-1,-,CASSQDFLQGAGTDTQYF
TRBJ2-3,-,TRBV6-2/TRBV6-3,few,CASMLRERQYF
TRBJ1-2,-,TRBV15,many,CATSRDSGGDYGYTF
TRBJ1-5,-,TRBV19,-,CASSIRDYQPQHF
TRBJ2-5,-,TRBV7-9,few,CASSSNPAGTETQYF
TRBJ2-7,-,TRBV3-1,many,CASSQTSYEQYF
TRBJ2-6,-,TRBV6-9,-,CAGSSDSPLSSGANVLTF
TRBJ2-7,-,TRBV10-3,few,CAISETGVQGSEQYF
TRBJ1-1,-,TRBV2,-,CASSEREVTEAFF
TRBJ2-5,-,TRBV6-1,many,CASSRGVQETQYF
TRBJ1-2,-,TRBV2,many,CASRGDGYSYGYTF
TRBJ2-7,TRBD1,TRBV4-2,-,CASSQGDRGYEQYF
TRBJ1-1,TRBD1,TRBV28,many,CASRPPPGQGMNTEAFF
TRBJ2-1,TRBD2,TRBV6-1,many,CASSLFSGGAENEQFF
TRBJ2-1,-,TRBV6-1,once,CASRKGWGSIYNEQLF
TRBJ2-3,-,TRBV11-2,few,CASSLARVTDTQYF
TRBJ1-3,-,TRBV12-3/TRBV12-4,-,CASSLPPGNTIYF
TRBJ2-7,TRBD2,TRBV7-2,-,CASSGIAGSSYEQYF
TRBJ2-2,-,TRBV5-4,-,CASSPAGLAGELFF
TRBJ2-3,-,TRBV5-4,-,CASSLNSGTTDTQYF
TRBJ2-5,-,TRBV6-1,many,CASSETYQETQYF
TRBJ2-2,-,TRBV6-1,-,CASTRNPGGIYTGELFF
TRBJ2-1,TRBD2,TRBV20-1,-,CSASRLAGGGNEQFF
TRBJ2-3,TRBD2,TRBV18,-,CASSRTTSGASTDTQYF
TRBJ2-5,TRBD1,TRBV19,many,CASRDRKETQYF
TRBJ1-1,-,TRBV6-2/TRBV6-3,-,CASRLIISTEDFF
TRBJ2-7,-,TRBV27,many,CTSSPTLQGRFYEQYF